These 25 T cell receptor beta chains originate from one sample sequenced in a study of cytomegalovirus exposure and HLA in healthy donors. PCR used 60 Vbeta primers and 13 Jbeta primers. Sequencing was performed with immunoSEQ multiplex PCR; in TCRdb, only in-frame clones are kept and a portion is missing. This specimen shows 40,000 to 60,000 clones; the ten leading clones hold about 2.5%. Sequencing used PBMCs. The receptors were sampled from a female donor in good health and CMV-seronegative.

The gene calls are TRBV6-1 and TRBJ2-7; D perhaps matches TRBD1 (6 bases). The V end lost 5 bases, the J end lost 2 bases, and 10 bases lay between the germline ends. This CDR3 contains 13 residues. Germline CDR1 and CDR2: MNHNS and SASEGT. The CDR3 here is CASSRDIAYEQYF. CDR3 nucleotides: TGTGCCAGCAGTCGGGACATAGCCTACGAGCAGTACTTC.

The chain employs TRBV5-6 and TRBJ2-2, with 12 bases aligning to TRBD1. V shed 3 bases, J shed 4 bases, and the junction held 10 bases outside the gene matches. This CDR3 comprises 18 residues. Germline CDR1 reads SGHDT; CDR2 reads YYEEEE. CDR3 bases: TGTGCCAGCAGCTCTCCGGGACAGGGGGCGATGGGCACCGGGGAGCTGTTTTTT. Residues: CASSSPGQGAMGTGELFF.

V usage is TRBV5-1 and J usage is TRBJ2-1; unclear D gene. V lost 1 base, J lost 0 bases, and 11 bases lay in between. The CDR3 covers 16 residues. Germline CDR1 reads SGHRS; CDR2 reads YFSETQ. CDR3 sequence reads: CASSLSRPYSYNEQFF. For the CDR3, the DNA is TGCGCCAGCAGCTTGTCCAGGCCCTACTCCTACAATGAGCAGTTCTTC.

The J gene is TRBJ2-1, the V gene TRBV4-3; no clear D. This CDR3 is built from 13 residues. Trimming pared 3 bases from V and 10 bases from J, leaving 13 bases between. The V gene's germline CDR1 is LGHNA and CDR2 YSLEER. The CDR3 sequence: CASSQGLVAEQFF. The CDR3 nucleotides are TGCGCCAGCAGCCAGGGCCTCGTGGCGGAGCAGTTCTTC.

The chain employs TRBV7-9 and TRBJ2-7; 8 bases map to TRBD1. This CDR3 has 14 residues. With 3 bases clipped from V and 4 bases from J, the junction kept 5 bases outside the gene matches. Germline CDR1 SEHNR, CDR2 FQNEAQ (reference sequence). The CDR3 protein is CASSFRQGSYEQYF. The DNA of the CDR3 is TGTGCCAGCAGCTTTCGACAGGGGAGTTACGAGCAGTACTTC.

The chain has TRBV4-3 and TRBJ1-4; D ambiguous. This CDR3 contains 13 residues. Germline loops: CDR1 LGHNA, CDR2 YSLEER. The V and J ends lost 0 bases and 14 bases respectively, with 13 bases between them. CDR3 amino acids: CASSQDRSFGLFF. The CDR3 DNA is TGCGCCAGCAGCCAAGATCGGTCCTTCGGGCTGTTTTTT.

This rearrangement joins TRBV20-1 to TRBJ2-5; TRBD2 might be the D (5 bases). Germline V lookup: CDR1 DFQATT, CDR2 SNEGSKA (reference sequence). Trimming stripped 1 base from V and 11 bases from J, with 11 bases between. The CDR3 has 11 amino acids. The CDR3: CSARGGLIQYF. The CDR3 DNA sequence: TGCAGTGCTAGAGGAGGGTTAATACAGTACTTC.

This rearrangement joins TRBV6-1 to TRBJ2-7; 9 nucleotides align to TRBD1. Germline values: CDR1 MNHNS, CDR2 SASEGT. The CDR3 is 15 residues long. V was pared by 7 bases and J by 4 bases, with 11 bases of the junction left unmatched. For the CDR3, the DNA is TGTGCCAGCAAAGAAAACAGGGGGCGAGGGTACGAGCAGTACTTC. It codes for CASKENRGRGYEQYF.

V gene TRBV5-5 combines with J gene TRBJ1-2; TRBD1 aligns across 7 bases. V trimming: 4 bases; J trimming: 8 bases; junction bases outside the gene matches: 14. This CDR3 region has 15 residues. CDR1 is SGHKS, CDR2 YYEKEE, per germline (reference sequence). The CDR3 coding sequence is TGTGCCAGCAGCCCTTATGAGACAGGGAAAGAAGGCTACACCTTC. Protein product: CASSPYETGKEGYTF.

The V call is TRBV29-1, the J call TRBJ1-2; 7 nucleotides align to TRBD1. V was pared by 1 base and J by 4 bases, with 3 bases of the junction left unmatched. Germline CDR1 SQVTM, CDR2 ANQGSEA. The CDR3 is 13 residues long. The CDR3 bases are TGCAGCGTTGAAGCAGGGGGTTCCTATGGCTACACCTTC. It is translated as CSVEAGGSYGYTF. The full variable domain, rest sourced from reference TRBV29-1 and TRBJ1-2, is SAVISQKPSRDICQRGTSLTIQCQVDSQVTMMFWYRQQPGQSLTLIATANQGSEATYESGFVIDKFPISRPNLTFSTLTVSNMSPEDSSIYLCSVEAGGSYGYTFGSGTRLTVV.

This CDR3 is CSGSEYNEQFF. The CDR3 DNA follows: TGCAGCGGTAGCGAGTACAATGAGCAGTTCTTC. J is TRBJ2-1 and V is TRBV29-1, with D perhaps matching TRBD2 (5 bases). The CDR3 spans 11 residues. V lost 7 bases to trimming and J lost 4 bases, with 8 bases between them. Germline CDR1 SQVTM, CDR2 ANQGSEA.

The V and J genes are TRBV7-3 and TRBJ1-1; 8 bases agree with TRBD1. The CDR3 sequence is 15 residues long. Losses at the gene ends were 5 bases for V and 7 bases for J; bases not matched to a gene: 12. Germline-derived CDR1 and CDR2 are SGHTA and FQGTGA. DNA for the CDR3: TGTGCCAGCAGCCCATATGCAGGGGGCATTGGTGAAGCTTTCTTT. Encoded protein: CASSPYAGGIGEAFF.

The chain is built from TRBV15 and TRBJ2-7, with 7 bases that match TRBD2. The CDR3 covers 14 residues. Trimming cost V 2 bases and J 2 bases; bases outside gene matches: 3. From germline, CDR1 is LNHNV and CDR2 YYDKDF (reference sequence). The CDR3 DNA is TGTGCCACCAGCAGACTAGCGGACGCCTACGAGCAGTACTTC. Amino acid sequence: CATSRLADAYEQYF.

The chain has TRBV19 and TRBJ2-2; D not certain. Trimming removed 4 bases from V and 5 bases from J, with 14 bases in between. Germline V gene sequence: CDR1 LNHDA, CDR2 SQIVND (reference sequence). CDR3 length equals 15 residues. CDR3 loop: CASSRGPEVTGELFF. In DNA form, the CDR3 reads TGTGCCAGTAGTAGAGGCCCCGAGGTGACCGGGGAGCTGTTTTTT.

In DNA, the CDR3 is TGTGCCAGTAGTAGGACGGTCGGGAACCAGCCCCAGCATTTT. Amino acids: CASSRTVGNQPQHF. The chain carries TRBV19 and TRBJ1-5; D not resolved. Germline assignment: CDR1 LNHDA and CDR2 SQIVND (reference sequence). V lost 4 bases, J lost 7 bases, and 14 bases lay in between. The length of the CDR3 is 14 residues.

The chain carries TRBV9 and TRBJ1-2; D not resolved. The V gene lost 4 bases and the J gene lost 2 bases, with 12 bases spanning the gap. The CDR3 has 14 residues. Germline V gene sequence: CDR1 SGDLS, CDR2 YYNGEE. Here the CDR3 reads CASSPAGANYGYTF. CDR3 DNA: TGTGCCAGCAGCCCCGCCGGAGCAAACTATGGCTACACCTTC.

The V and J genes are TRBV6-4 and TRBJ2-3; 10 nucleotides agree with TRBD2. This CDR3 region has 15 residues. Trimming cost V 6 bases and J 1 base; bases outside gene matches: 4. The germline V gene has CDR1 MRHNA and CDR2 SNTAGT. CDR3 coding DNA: TGTGCCAGCAGCCTCACTAGCGGGGGCACAGATACGCAGTATTTT. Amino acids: CASSLTSGGTDTQYF.

CDR3 coding DNA: TGCGCCAGCAGCTACAGCGCAGGGAATAACTATGGCTACACCTTC. It codes for CASSYSAGNNYGYTF. The chain joins TRBV5-1 to TRBJ1-2; D is perhaps TRBD1 (5 bases). This CDR3 is built from 15 residues. V was cut by 3 bases and J by 1 base, with 13 bases left in between. Germline V gene data show CDR1 as SGHRS and CDR2 as YFSETQ. The full variable domain, rest sourced from reference TRBV5-1 and TRBJ1-2, is KAGVTQTPRYLIKTRGQQVTLSCSPISGHRSVSWYQQTPGQGLQFLFEYFSETQRNKGNFPGRFSGRQFSNSRSEMNVSTLELGDSALYLCASSYSAGNNYGYTFGSGTRLTVV.

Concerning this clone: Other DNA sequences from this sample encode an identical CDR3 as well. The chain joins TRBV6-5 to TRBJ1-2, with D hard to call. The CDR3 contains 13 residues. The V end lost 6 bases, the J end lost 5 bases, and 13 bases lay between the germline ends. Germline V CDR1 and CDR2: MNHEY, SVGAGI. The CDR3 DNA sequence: TGTGCCAGCAGGCGAAACGTCCTTTATGGCTACACCTTC. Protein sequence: CASRRNVLYGYTF.

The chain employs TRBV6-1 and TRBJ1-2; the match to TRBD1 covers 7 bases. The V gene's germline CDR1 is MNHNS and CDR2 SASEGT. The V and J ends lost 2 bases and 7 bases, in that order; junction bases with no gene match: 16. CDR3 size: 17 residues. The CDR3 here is CASSEFLGDSLLSGYTF. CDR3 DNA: TGTGCCAGCAGTGAATTTTTGGGGGACAGCCTCTTAAGTGGCTACACCTTC.

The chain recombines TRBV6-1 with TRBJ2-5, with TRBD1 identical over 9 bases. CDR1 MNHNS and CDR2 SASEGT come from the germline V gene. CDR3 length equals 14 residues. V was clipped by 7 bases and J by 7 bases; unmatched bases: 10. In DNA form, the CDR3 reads TGTGCCAGCACCCACGGACAGGGGAGGGGGACCCAGTACTTC. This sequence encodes CASTHGQGRGTQYF.

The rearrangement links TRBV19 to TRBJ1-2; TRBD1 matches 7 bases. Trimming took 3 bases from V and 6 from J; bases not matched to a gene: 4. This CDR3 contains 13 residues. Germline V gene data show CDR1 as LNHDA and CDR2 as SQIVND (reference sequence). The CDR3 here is CASSMTGLHGYTF. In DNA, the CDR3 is TGTGCCAGTAGTATGACAGGGCTGCATGGCTACACCTTC.

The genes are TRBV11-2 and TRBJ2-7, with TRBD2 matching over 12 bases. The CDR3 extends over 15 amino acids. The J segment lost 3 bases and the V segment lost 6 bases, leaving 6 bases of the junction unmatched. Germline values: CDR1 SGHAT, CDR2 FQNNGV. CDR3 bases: TGTGCCAGCAGTCCGACTAGCGGGAGAGACTACGAGCAGTACTTC. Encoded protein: CASSPTSGRDYEQYF.

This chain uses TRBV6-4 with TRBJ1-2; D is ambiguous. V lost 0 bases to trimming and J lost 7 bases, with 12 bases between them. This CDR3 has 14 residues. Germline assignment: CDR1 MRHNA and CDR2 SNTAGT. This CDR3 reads CASSDSTERGGYTF. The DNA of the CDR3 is TGTGCCAGCAGTGACTCGACGGAACGGGGTGGCTACACCTTC.

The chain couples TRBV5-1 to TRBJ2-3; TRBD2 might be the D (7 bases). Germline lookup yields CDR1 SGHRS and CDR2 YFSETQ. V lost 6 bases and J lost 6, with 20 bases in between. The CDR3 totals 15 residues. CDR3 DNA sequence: TGCGCCAGCATCGCTGCGGGGGACAAAGGGGATACGCAGTATTTT. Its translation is CASIAAGDKGDTQYF.